This T cell receptor (beta chain) is from a study of T cell changes during pregnancy in multiple sclerosis. Measured with immunoSEQ multiplex PCR; TCRdb has only the in-frame clones, and not every one. The sample lists about 36,000 clones; about 92% were seen once. V trimming: 4 bases; J trimming: 7 bases; junction bases outside the gene matches: 18. Looked up from germline, CDR1 is SGHDT and CDR2 is YYEEEE. The CDR3 runs to 18 residues. Sequencing used PBMCs (not recorded whether the cells were cultured). The J gene is TRBJ2-1, the V gene TRBV5-6, with TRBD2 matching 9 bases. The TCR sequence derives from a female donor with multiple sclerosis, enrolled in a pregnancy study. CDR3 DNA: TGTGCCAGCAGCGACCCAGGGTGGCGGGAGGGCCTTAGGAATGAGCAGTTCTTC. It yields the protein CASSDPGWREGLRNEQFF. The full variable domain, completed using reference TRBV5-6 and TRBJ2-1, is DAGVTQSPTHLIKTRGQQVTLRCSPKSGHDTVSWYQQALGQGPQFIFQYYEEEERQRGNFPDRFSGHQFPNYSSELNVNALLLGDSALYLCASSDPGWREGLRNEQFFGPGTRLTVL.